A single sample gave rise to the 3 T cell receptor beta chains below, sequenced in a study of regulatory T cells in long-lasting Graves disease. Time point given: newly diagnosed GD, antithyroid drugs for less than 3 months. Construction of the TCR library relied on RNA isolated from PBMCs. Building of the TCR beta libraries involved iRepertoire HTBI primers and Arm-PCR of CDR3 regions. TCRdb called the multiplex PCR reads again in MiXCR, with one record for every CDR3 protein. This sample has about 440,000 distinct CDR3 sequences, with 14% to 15% found just once. These same records also appear under a second study, on T cells in Graves' hyperthyroidism and ophthalmopathy.

Sequenced material: peripheral blood mononuclear cells (PBMCs), taken at new diagnosis, from a patient treated with antithyroid drugs. The receptors originated from a woman younger than 45 with Graves disease.

This CDR3 reads CAWSVGRATATDTQYF. In DNA form, the CDR3 reads TGTGCCTGGAGTGTAGGGAGGGCCACGGCCACAGATACGCAGTATTTT. The chain has TRBV30 and TRBJ2-3; 7 bases match TRBD2. J lost 2 bases, V lost 0 bases, and 8 bases had no gene match. Germline V gene data show CDR1 as GTSNPN and CDR2 as SVGIG (reference sequence). The CDR3 sequence is 16 residues long. The full variable domain, with the rest looked up from reference TRBV30 and TRBJ2-3, is SQTIHQWPATLVQPVGSPLSLECTVEGTSNPNLYWYRQAAGRGLQLLFYSVGIGQISSEVPQNLSASRPQDRQFILSSKKLLLSDSGFYLCAWSVGRATATDTQYFGPGTRLTVL.

In its sample, this clonotype was seen many times. The gene calls are TRBV11-2 and TRBJ2-7; maybe TRBD1 (6 bases). Trimming removed 5 bases at V and 5 bases at J, with 16 bases between. The CDR3 totals 14 residues. Germline V gene lookup returns CDR1 SGHAT and CDR2 FQNNGV. In DNA form, the CDR3 reads TGTGCCAGCAGCATCTCCTACAGGGTCGACGAGCAGTACTTC. The encoded protein is CASSISYRVDEQYF.

This clonotype occurred many times. The chain is built from TRBV27 and TRBJ2-7; D perhaps matches TRBD2 (6 bases). CDR3 length: 15 amino acids. The V end was cut by 1 base, the J end by 2 bases, with 12 bases between. The germline V gene encodes CDR1 MNHEY and CDR2 SMNVEV (reference sequence). The CDR3 coding sequence is TGTGCCAGCAGTTTATTGCGGGGTATCGCCTACGAGCAGTACTTC. Translation gives CASSLLRGIAYEQYF.